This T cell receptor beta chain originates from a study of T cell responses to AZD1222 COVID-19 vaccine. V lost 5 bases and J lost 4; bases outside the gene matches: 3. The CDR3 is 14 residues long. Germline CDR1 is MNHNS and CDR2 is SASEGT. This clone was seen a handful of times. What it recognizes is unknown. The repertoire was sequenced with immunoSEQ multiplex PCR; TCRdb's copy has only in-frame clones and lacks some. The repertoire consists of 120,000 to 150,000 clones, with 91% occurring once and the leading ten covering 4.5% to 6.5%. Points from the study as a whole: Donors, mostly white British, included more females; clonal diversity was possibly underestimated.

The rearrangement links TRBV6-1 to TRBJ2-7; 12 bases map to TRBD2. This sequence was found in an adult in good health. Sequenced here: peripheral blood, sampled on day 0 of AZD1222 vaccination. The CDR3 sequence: CASSLTSGRYEQYF. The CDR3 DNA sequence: TGTGCCAGCAGTCTGACTAGCGGGAGATACGAGCAGTACTTC.